The 30 T cell receptor beta chains reported below all come from one sample, sequenced in a study of cytomegalovirus exposure and HLA in healthy donors. PCR primers comprised 60 Vbeta and 13 Jbeta primers. Repertoires were generated with immunoSEQ multiplex PCR, while TCRdb's copy carries only in-frame clones and drops some. The repertoire has about 160,000 clones, around 77% of them found once; the top ten carry about 1.6%. The specimen sequenced was PBMCs. These TCRs come from a man aged 35 to 55 in good health and CMV-seronegative.

The table lists this clone with a few counts. The gene calls are TRBV2 and TRBJ1-5, with 7 bases fitting TRBD1. CDR1 and CDR2 from the germline V gene are SNHLY and FYNNEI. The length of the CDR3 is 13 residues. With 7 bases clipped from V and 5 bases from J, the junction kept 5 bases outside the gene matches. CDR3 residues: CASTRDRDQPQHF. CDR3 coding DNA: TGTGCCAGCACCCGGGACAGAGATCAGCCCCAGCATTTT.

The chain recombines TRBV7-9 with TRBJ1-4, with D possibly matching TRBD1 (6 bases). Germline CDR1 and CDR2: SEHNR and FQNEAQ (reference sequence). The CDR3 extends over 14 amino acids. With 1 base removed from V and 4 bases from J, the gap between germline ends came to 7 bases. The CDR3 sequence is CASSLGQDNEKLFF. As DNA, the CDR3 is TGTGCCAGCAGCTTAGGACAGGATAATGAAAAACTGTTTTTT.

This clone occurred once. This chain links TRBV5-1 with TRBJ1-4, with TRBD1 identical over 7 bases. V was pared by 4 bases and J by 0 bases, with 3 bases of the junction left unmatched. CDR3 size: 15 residues. Per germline, CDR1 SGHRS and CDR2 YFSETQ. The CDR3 DNA sequence: TGCGCCAGCAGCACAGGGGCTGCAACTAATGAAAAACTGTTTTTT. It yields the protein CASSTGAATNEKLFF.

This clone was recorded a few times. The rearrangement uses TRBV18 and TRBJ1-1; D is ambiguous. The CDR3 runs 15 residues. V was pared by 5 bases and J by 1 base, with 14 bases between. Germline V CDR1 and CDR2: KGHSH, LQKENI. The CDR3 is CASSKMATGNTEAFF. The CDR3 DNA sequence: TGTGCCAGCTCAAAAATGGCGACGGGGAACACTGAAGCTTTCTTT.

A few counts support this clone. The rearrangement uses TRBV27 and TRBJ2-7; 8 bases align to TRBD1. This CDR3 has 16 amino acids. Germline CDR1 is MNHEY and CDR2 is SMNVEV (reference sequence). J gave up 0 bases and V 5 bases, and 9 bases lay outside the gene matches. CDR3 residues: CASSPLGQGASYEQYF. CDR3 sequence (DNA): TGTGCCAGCAGTCCTTTGGGGCAGGGGGCCTCCTACGAGCAGTACTTC.

This chain connects TRBV11-2 to TRBJ2-3, with a possible D match to TRBD1 (5 bases). Per the germline V gene, CDR1 is SGHAT and CDR2 is FQNNGV. Trimming took off 4 bases at V and 4 bases at J, with 24 bases between the two ends. This CDR3 region has 18 residues. The CDR3 sequence: CASSSTIHQGSDPDTQYF. Written as DNA, the CDR3 is TGTGCCAGCAGCTCAACCATTCATCAGGGATCGGACCCAGATACGCAGTATTTT.

The rearrangement links TRBV11-2 to TRBJ2-2, with D possibly matching TRBD2 (5 bases). The CDR3 has 17 amino acids. CDR1 and CDR2 from the germline V gene are SGHAT and FQNNGV. V shed 3 bases and J shed 5 bases, with 19 bases lying between them. CDR3 nucleotide sequence: TGTGCCAGCAGCTTTTATGAGAGGGCGGAAAGGACCGGGGAGCTGTTTTTT. It is translated as CASSFYERAERTGELFF.

A few counts support this clone. The chain couples TRBV6-6 to TRBJ2-5, with a tentative D call TRBD1 (5 bases). This CDR3 region has 12 residues. Germline values: CDR1 MNHNY, CDR2 SVGAGI (reference sequence). V was clipped by 5 bases and J by 4 bases, with 8 bases between them. The CDR3: CASSRTGETQYF. CDR3 coding DNA: TGTGCCAGCAGTCGAACAGGAGAGACCCAGTACTTC.

The J gene is TRBJ2-7, the V gene TRBV6-1; D is perhaps TRBD1 (6 bases). The CDR3 consists of 14 residues. V gave up 4 bases and J gave up 2 bases, with 12 bases separating them. The V gene's germline CDR1 is MNHNS and CDR2 SASEGT. This CDR3 reads CASSGQAGPYEQYF. CDR3 sequence (DNA): TGTGCCAGCAGTGGACAGGCCGGTCCCTACGAGCAGTACTTC.

This clone was observed a single time. V gene TRBV19 combines with J gene TRBJ2-7, with 8 bases fitting TRBD1. Germline V gene data show CDR1 as LNHDA and CDR2 as SQIVND (reference sequence). CDR3 length equals 15 residues. The junction had 10 bases not matched to a gene; V was cut back by 7 bases and J by 2 bases. The CDR3 protein is CASTTNRTGTYEQYV. CDR3 DNA: TGTGCCAGTACCACAAATCGGACAGGGACCTACGAGCAGTACGTC.

This chain connects TRBV28 to TRBJ2-5; D remains unclear. V gave up 6 bases and J gave up 1 base, with 9 bases separating them. The CDR3 is 13 amino acids. Germline-derived CDR1 and CDR2 are MDHEN and SYDVKM. CDR3 DNA: TGTGCCAGCAGGGCAATGTCCCAAGAGACCCAGTACTTC. Its translation: CASRAMSQETQYF.

The chain joins TRBV27 to TRBJ2-6; possibly TRBD2 for D (5 bases). The V and J ends lost 2 bases and 1 base respectively, with 12 bases between them. Looked up from germline, CDR1 is MNHEY and CDR2 is SMNVEV (reference sequence). This CDR3 is 17 amino acids long. The CDR3 loop is CASSLGSMGSGANVLTF. The CDR3 nucleotides read TGTGCCAGCAGTTTAGGGAGTATGGGGTCTGGGGCCAACGTCCTGACTTTC.

The CDR3, as DNA: TGTGCCAGCAGCCAACGGGAGGGTCGTGACACCGGGGAGCTGTTTTTT. Encoded protein: CASSQREGRDTGELFF. V and J are TRBV27 and TRBJ2-2; 8 bases agree with TRBD2. The CDR3 is 16 amino acids. The J segment lost 3 bases and the V segment lost 6 bases, leaving 9 bases of the junction unmatched. CDR1 is MNHEY and CDR2 is SMNVEV in the germline V gene (reference sequence).

This clone was detected only a few times. The V call is TRBV19, the J call TRBJ2-2; D may be TRBD1 (6 bases). V gave up 7 bases and J gave up 0 bases, with 9 bases separating them. The CDR3 consists of 14 residues. The germline V gene encodes CDR1 LNHDA and CDR2 SQIVND (reference sequence). CDR3 in DNA: TGTGCCAGTAATGGGGGCCCGAACACCGGGGAGCTGTTTTTT. This codes for CASNGGPNTGELFF. Using reference TRBV19 and TRBJ2-2 for the parts outside the CDR3, the full variable domain is DGGITQSPKYLFRKEGQNVTLSCEQNLNHDAMYWYRQDPGQGLRLIYYSQIVNDFQKGDIAEGYSVSREKKESFPLTVTSAQKNPTAFYLCASNGGPNTGELFFGEGSRLTVL.

CDR3 in DNA: TGTGCCAGTAGTGCGGGACTGGCCTACAATGAGCAGTTCTTC. Translated: CASSAGLAYNEQFF. This chain links TRBV19 with TRBJ2-1; D might be TRBD2 (6 bases). The CDR3 runs to 14 residues. Germline V gives CDR1 LNHDA, CDR2 SQIVND (reference sequence). Trimming cost V 5 bases and J 2 bases, with 10 bases left between them.

The chain has TRBV7-3 and TRBJ2-2; D gene ambiguous. CDR3 length: 13 amino acids. The V end was cut by 5 bases, the J end by 7 bases, with 11 bases between. Germline V gene lookup returns CDR1 SGHTA and CDR2 FQGTGA. CDR3 amino acids: CASSPLSYGELFF. CDR3 DNA: TGTGCCAGCAGCCCCCTATCATACGGGGAGCTGTTTTTT.

The V gene is TRBV30, the J gene TRBJ1-1, with D possibly TRBD1 on 6 matching bases. Trimming took off 2 bases at V and 3 bases at J, with 10 bases between the two ends. This CDR3 has 13 residues. Germline-derived CDR1 and CDR2 are GTSNPN and SVGIG (reference sequence). The DNA of the CDR3 is TGTGCCTGGAGTCACACAGGGTACACTGAAGCTTTCTTT. Its protein is CAWSHTGYTEAFF.

The rearrangement uses TRBV7-2 and TRBJ2-7, with TRBD2 matching over 10 bases. The V segment lost 1 base and the J segment 2 bases; nucleotides outside the gene matches: 5. This CDR3 region has 16 residues. Germline CDR1 is SGHTA and CDR2 is FQGNSA. The CDR3 reads CASSLDWTSGAYEQYV. The CDR3 DNA reads as TGTGCCAGCAGCTTAGATTGGACTAGCGGTGCCTACGAGCAGTACGTC.

The chain joins TRBV5-1 to TRBJ2-1; 9 bases agree with TRBD1. The CDR3 loop spans 15 amino acids. V lost 3 bases, J lost 5 bases, and 6 bases stayed unmatched. Germline CDR1 and CDR2: SGHRS and YFSETQ. The CDR3 region has the DNA TGCGCCAGCAGCTATACAGGGGGCATCGACAATGAGCAGTTCTTC. Residues: CASSYTGGIDNEQFF.

J is TRBJ1-4 and V is TRBV7-8; D is unresolved. V was trimmed by 3 bases and J by 7 bases, leaving 21 bases between them. CDR3 length equals 17 residues. The germline V gene encodes CDR1 SGHVS and CDR2 FQNEAQ. Here the CDR3 DNA reads TGTGCCAGCAGCTTCGGCGCAAAGGGAGGCACGGGTGAAAAACTGTTTTTT. This translates into CASSFGAKGGTGEKLFF.

This chain joins TRBV4-1 and TRBJ2-1; 9 bases fit TRBD2. The CDR3 runs to 16 residues. Germline-derived CDR1 and CDR2 are MGHRA and YSYEKL. With 4 bases clipped from V and 1 base from J, the junction kept 5 bases outside the gene matches. CDR3 sequence (DNA): TGCGCCAGCAGCCGCCTGGGACTAGCTTCCTACAATGAGCAGTTCTTC. It translates to CASSRLGLASYNEQFF.

The rearrangement links TRBV7-2 to TRBJ2-3, with D possibly matching TRBD2 (6 bases). Germline CDR1 reads SGHTA; CDR2 reads FQGNSA. The V end was cut by 4 bases, the J end by 7 bases, with 18 bases between. The CDR3 sequence is 15 residues long. CDR3 nucleotides: TGTGCCAGCAGCTCGACAGCCCAGGGAGGATATACGCAGTATTTT. Encoded protein: CASSSTAQGGYTQYF.

This chain links TRBV9 with TRBJ1-2, with D possibly being TRBD1 (5 bases). Germline assignment: CDR1 SGDLS and CDR2 YYNGEE. The CDR3 is 15 amino acids. Trimming removed 0 bases at V and 1 base at J, with 10 bases between. CDR3 in DNA: TGTGCCAGCAGCGTAGGATGGACAAATAACTATGGCTACACCTTC. It translates to CASSVGWTNNYGYTF.

This clone was found a few times. The chain uses TRBV28 and TRBJ1-2, with 7 nucleotides matching TRBD1. The trim removed 1 base at V and 2 bases at J, leaving 10 bases unmatched. The CDR3 runs 17 residues. Germline V gene lookup returns CDR1 MDHEN and CDR2 SYDVKM. CDR3 nucleotide sequence: TGTGCCAGCAGTTTATTACCCGGGACAGCAGGGAACTATGGCTACACCTTC. This encodes CASSLLPGTAGNYGYTF.

J is TRBJ1-1 and V is TRBV2; D is uncertain. CDR1 is SNHLY and CDR2 is FYNNEI in the germline V gene. V was cut by 6 bases and J by 1 base, with 6 bases left in between. There are 12 residues in the CDR3. The CDR3 DNA sequence: TGTGCCAGCAGGGGCCAGAACACTGAAGCTTTCTTT. This sequence encodes CASRGQNTEAFF.

The chain recombines TRBV4-2 with TRBJ2-5, with TRBD1 as a possible D gene (5 bases). V lost 1 base, J lost 0 bases, and 9 bases lay in between. The CDR3 has 15 residues. CDR1 and CDR2 from the germline V gene are LGHNA and YNFKEQ. The CDR3 here is CASSQGGTNQETQYF. The CDR3 DNA is TGTGCCAGCAGCCAAGGGGGCACAAACCAAGAGACCCAGTACTTC.

The chain links TRBV29-1 to TRBJ2-5, with 8 nucleotides matching TRBD2. V was pared by 8 bases and J by 5 bases, with 7 bases of the junction left unmatched. The CDR3 runs 12 residues. Germline V gene data show CDR1 as SQVTM and CDR2 as ANQGSEA. CDR3 sequence reads: CSSGGEGETQYF. CDR3 bases: TGCAGCTCCGGGGGGGAGGGGGAGACCCAGTACTTC.

The V and J genes are TRBV7-9 and TRBJ1-6; D not certain. Germline values: CDR1 SEHNR, CDR2 FQNEAQ (reference sequence). The ends were cut back, 5 bases at V and 5 bases at J, with 4 bases in the middle. The CDR3 covers 12 residues. In DNA, the CDR3 is TGTGCCAGCAGCCTTGATAATTCACCCCTCCACTTT. Its translation: CASSLDNSPLHF.

J is TRBJ2-1 and V is TRBV28; 9 positions match TRBD2. The V gene's germline CDR1 is MDHEN and CDR2 SYDVKM. The V gene end was trimmed by 4 bases and the J gene end by 1 base; junction bases not matched to a gene: 5. CDR3 length: 16 amino acids. The CDR3 reads CASSSRLAASYNEQFF. The CDR3 DNA follows: TGTGCCAGCAGTTCTCGACTAGCGGCTTCCTACAATGAGCAGTTCTTC. The variable domain in full, with the rest retrieved from reference TRBV28 and TRBJ2-1, is DVKVTQSSRYLVKRTGEKVFLECVQDMDHENMFWYRQDPGLGLRLIYFSYDVKMKEKGDIPEGYSVSREKKERFSLILESASTNQTSMYLCASSSRLAASYNEQFFGPGTRLTVL.

V gene TRBV28 combines with J gene TRBJ1-1, with D hard to call. This CDR3 is built from 13 residues. The V gene lost 3 bases and the J gene lost 1 base, with 6 bases spanning the gap. Germline CDR1 reads MDHEN; CDR2 reads SYDVKM. DNA of the CDR3: TGTGCCAGCAGTTTCGGTCAGAACACTGAAGCTTTCTTT. Encoded protein: CASSFGQNTEAFF.